This T cell receptor (beta chain) appears in the sequencing data of a study of CD8+CD57+ T cells in acquired aplastic anemia. TCR beta VDJ and CDR3 profiles were obtained from a genomic DNA template. TCRdb fed the reads into MiXCR, producing one record per CDR3 protein. The sample yields 65,000 to 85,000 distinct CDR3 sequences, roughly 50% seen once. Trimming took 8 bases from V and 0 from J; bases not matched to a gene: 13. The CDR3 runs 17 residues. Germline CDR1 LNHNV, CDR2 YYDKDF (reference sequence). This clonotype was counted once. The chain employs TRBV15 and TRBJ2-7, with 10 positions matching TRBD2. Sequencing was done on a sample of sorted CD4+, CD8+, or CD8+CD57+ T cells (not recorded which) from PBMCs. The clonotype originates from a human donor in good health, serving as a control. The CDR3, as DNA: TGTGCCACCGGGTCGTCTAGCGGGGGCGTTAGCTCCTACGAGCAGTACTTC. Translation: CATGSSSGGVSSYEQYF.